The 22 T cell receptor beta chains below all came from one sample that was sequenced in a study of human T cells and chemical hapten exposure. TCRdb processed the RACE reads anew with MiXCR; each CDR3 protein has one entry. This sample has just under 40,000 distinct CDR3 sequences, with about 12% found just once. Time point denoted: patch test 3, about 24 weeks after DPC sensitization. Treatment given: therapeutic diphenylcyclopropenone sensitization with weekly scalp DPC. The authors extracted total RNA from unfractionated whole blood. The sequencing used whole blood, collected in connection with sensitization to the hapten diphenylcyclopropenone (DPC). All receptors derive from a woman in her forties with alopecia areata. Some clones in this sample may be carry-over from other donors' samples.

The table lists this clonotype with many counts. The chain has TRBV11-3 and TRBJ1-3; D call uncertain. The germline gives CDR1 SGHNT, CDR2 YENEEA. V was pared by 5 bases and J by 6 bases, with 8 bases between. There are 12 residues in the CDR3. The CDR3 DNA sequence: TGTGCCAGCAGCCTAAGTCTAAACACCATATATTTT. This translates into CASSLSLNTIYF.

This clonotype has a count of ten or more. The chain recombines TRBV4-2 with TRBJ1-1; D is ambiguous. The CDR3 length is 14 residues. V dropped 0 bases and J dropped 4 bases, with 9 bases sitting between them. Germline V gives CDR1 LGHNA, CDR2 YNFKEQ. CDR3 nucleotides: TGTGCCAGCAGCCAAGAGAGGGTCGCCACTGAAGCTTTCTTT. Protein product: CASSQERVATEAFF.

In its sample, this clonotype was seen many times. The chain recombines TRBV18 with TRBJ1-4, with D possibly being TRBD1 (5 bases). The CDR3 has 13 residues. CDR1 and CDR2 from the germline V gene are KGHSH and LQKENI. V was pared by 3 bases and J by 6 bases, with 8 bases between. This CDR3 is CASSPGTDEKLFF. The CDR3 DNA sequence: TGTGCCAGCTCACCGGGGACCGATGAAAAACTGTTTTTT.

The V gene is TRBV18, the J gene TRBJ2-4, with unresolved D. The CDR3 consists of 17 residues. CDR1 is KGHSH and CDR2 is LQKENI in the germline V gene. V lost 0 bases to trimming and J lost 0 bases, with 12 bases between them. CDR3: CASSPPIGPIAKNIQYF. The DNA for the CDR3 is TGTGCCAGCTCACCACCTATAGGGCCCATAGCCAAAAACATTCAGTACTTC.

Relative to its sample, this clonotype is medium-sized (0.01 to 0.1%). The CDR3, as DNA: TGTGCCAGCAGTTTAATAGCGGGAGGCTACAATGAGCAGTTCTTC. Protein: CASSLIAGGYNEQFF. The gene calls are TRBV27 and TRBJ2-1, with 10 bases aligning to TRBD2. The trim removed 2 bases at V and 3 bases at J, leaving 1 base unmatched. This CDR3 comprises 15 residues. The V gene's germline CDR1 is MNHEY and CDR2 SMNVEV (reference sequence).

The chain is built from TRBV27 and TRBJ2-1; D is uncertain. The CDR3 loop spans 15 amino acids. The ends were cut back, 7 bases at V and 0 bases at J, with 13 bases in the middle. CDR1 is MNHEY and CDR2 is SMNVEV in the germline V gene (reference sequence). CDR3 in amino acids: CASNLYRNSYNEQFF. The CDR3 DNA reads as TGTGCCAGCAATCTCTACCGGAACTCCTACAATGAGCAGTTCTTC.

This clonotype was seen a handful of times. The rearrangement joins TRBV15 to TRBJ2-3; 11 nucleotides match TRBD2. From germline, CDR1 is LNHNV and CDR2 YYDKDF (reference sequence). The CDR3 sequence is 16 residues long. The V segment lost 0 bases and the J segment 4 bases; nucleotides outside the gene matches: 3. The CDR3 DNA sequence: TGTGCCACCAGCAGAGAGATAGCGGGAGGGGCAGATACGCAGTATTTT. Its translation is CATSREIAGGADTQYF.

The chain is built from TRBV28 and TRBJ1-5; TRBD1 is a possible D gene (6 bases). The CDR3 is made up of 15 amino acids. Germline values: CDR1 MDHEN, CDR2 SYDVKM. V lost 8 bases and J 7 bases, leaving 21 bases between the germline ends. CDR3 nucleotide sequence: TGTGCCAGCGCTACAGGGCCCCACCTAGGGCAGCCCCAGCATTTT. This encodes CASATGPHLGQPQHF.

This clonotype came up many times. J is TRBJ2-7 and V is TRBV29-1; TRBD2 matches at 7 bases. V shed 6 bases, J shed 6 bases, and the junction held 8 bases outside the gene matches. CDR1 and CDR2 (germline): SQVTM, ANQGSEA. The CDR3 is 12 residues long. The CDR3 DNA follows: TGCAGCGTCGTGGGCGGGAGTGGCGAGCAGTACTTC. Translating gives CSVVGGSGEQYF.

The sample holds many counts of this clonotype. The V call is TRBV7-2, the J call TRBJ2-3; D not certain. CDR3 length: 11 amino acids. Trimming pared 0 bases from V and 5 bases from J, leaving 0 bases between. Germline CDR1 reads SGHTA; CDR2 reads FQGNSA. DNA for the CDR3: TGTGCCAGCAGCTTAGCAGATACGCAGTATTTT. Protein sequence: CASSLADTQYF.

The gene calls are TRBV28 and TRBJ2-1; no definite D call. Germline V CDR1 and CDR2: MDHEN, SYDVKM. There are 12 residues in the CDR3. Trimming shortened V by 1 base and J by 6 bases, and 4 bases separated the two germline ends. DNA of the CDR3: TGTGCCAGCAGTTTATTTTTCAATGAGCAGTTCTTC. Translating it yields CASSLFFNEQFF.

A few counts support this clonotype. The V gene is TRBV5-1, the J gene TRBJ2-5; possibly TRBD2 for D (6 bases). Germline CDR1 reads SGHRS; CDR2 reads YFSETQ. This CDR3 has 13 residues. V was trimmed by 3 bases and J by 5 bases, leaving 11 bases between them. CDR3: CASSWDFGETQYF. In DNA form, the CDR3 reads TGCGCCAGCAGCTGGGACTTTGGGGAGACCCAGTACTTC.

As for this clonotype: Relative to the germline gene, one junction end is altered; a read error may explain this. The chain uses TRBV28 and TRBJ2-1, with D unclear. CDR3 length: 13 amino acids. The germline gives CDR1 MDHEN, CDR2 SYDVKM. The CDR3, as DNA: TGTGCCAGCAGCCCATATGACTCCAATGAGCAGATCTTC. Protein: CASSPYDSNEQIF.

The chain carries TRBV28 and TRBJ2-7, with 10 positions matching TRBD2. The V segment lost 4 bases and the J segment 7 bases; nucleotides outside the gene matches: 7. CDR1 and CDR2 from the germline V gene are MDHEN and SYDVKM. The CDR3 extends over 14 amino acids. CDR3: CASSYSGRTREQYF. Here the CDR3 DNA reads TGTGCCAGCAGTTATAGCGGGAGGACGAGGGAGCAGTACTTC.

There are a few counts of this clonotype. The CDR3 DNA reads TGTGCCATTATGAGAGGGGGCCCCACAGATACGCAGTATTTT. Protein sequence: CAIMRGGPTDTQYF. The rearrangement uses TRBV10-3 and TRBJ2-3, with TRBD1 matching over 7 bases. The V gene's germline CDR1 is ENHRY and CDR2 SYGVKD. The CDR3 is 14 residues long. The V segment lost 9 bases and the J segment 2 bases; nucleotides outside the gene matches: 8.

This sequence joins TRBV28 and TRBJ2-1; maybe TRBD1 (5 bases). CDR1 is MDHEN and CDR2 is SYDVKM in the germline V gene. The CDR3 is made up of 15 amino acids. The V and J ends lost 6 bases and 9 bases respectively, with 21 bases between them. CDR3 nucleotides: TGTGCCAGCAGCTCACAGGCTGGCGGCCCGCGTGAGCAGTTCTTC. It codes for CASSSQAGGPREQFF.

The J gene is TRBJ1-1, the V gene TRBV7-9; tentatively, D is TRBD1 (6 bases). Trimming pared 5 bases from V and 1 base from J, leaving 11 bases between. This CDR3 spans 14 amino acids. The germline CDR1 and CDR2 sequences are SEHNR and FQNEAQ (reference sequence). The CDR3 loop is CASSHRDKNTEAFF. CDR3 coding DNA: TGTGCCAGCAGCCACCGGGACAAGAACACTGAAGCTTTCTTT.

The rearrangement uses TRBV5-1 and TRBJ2-3; no reliable D call. Trimming stripped 0 bases from V and 6 bases from J, with 14 bases between. Per the germline V gene, CDR1 is SGHRS and CDR2 is YFSETQ. This CDR3 contains 15 residues. CDR3 bases: TGCGCCAGCAGCTTGGGGGCAACTACTCAGGATACGCAGTATTTT. Translated, it gives CASSLGATTQDTQYF.

This clonotype has only a few counts. The chain is built from TRBV9 and TRBJ2-4; possibly TRBD1 or TRBD2 for D (5 bases each). V lost 3 bases, J lost 3 bases, and 13 bases lay in between. Germline V CDR1 and CDR2: SGDLS, YYNGEE. There are 15 residues in the CDR3. In DNA, the CDR3 is TGTGCCAGCAGCGCAGGGACCACCGACAAAAACATTCAGTACTTC. It codes for CASSAGTTDKNIQYF.

This clonotype has ten or more counts. The chain is built from TRBV28 and TRBJ2-1, with a tentative D call TRBD2 (5 bases). The CDR3 is 18 amino acids. V was cut by 3 bases and J by 0 bases, with 18 bases left in between. CDR1 and CDR2 (germline): MDHEN, SYDVKM. CDR3 bases: TGTGCCAGCAGTTTTTCCCCGGGAATAGTTTACTCCTACAATGAGCAGTTCTTC. Residues: CASSFSPGIVYSYNEQFF.

The gene calls are TRBV28 and TRBJ2-3, with D unclear. The CDR3 is 14 amino acids. Germline values: CDR1 MDHEN, CDR2 SYDVKM. V was shortened by 4 bases and J by 0 bases, with 8 bases between the two germline ends. As DNA, the CDR3 is TGTGCCAGCAGTTCCACCCCCAGCACAGATACGCAGTATTTT. Encoded protein: CASSSTPSTDTQYF.

This clonotype was seen many times. The rearrangement joins TRBV20-1 to TRBJ2-3; 7 bases are shared with TRBD2. This CDR3 spans 13 amino acids. The trim removed 6 bases at V and 4 bases at J, leaving 7 bases unmatched. CDR1 DFQATT and CDR2 SNEGSKA come from the germline V gene (reference sequence). DNA for the CDR3: TGCAGTGCATCGGGGGGATGGGCAGATACGCAGTATTTT. This translates into CSASGGWADTQYF.